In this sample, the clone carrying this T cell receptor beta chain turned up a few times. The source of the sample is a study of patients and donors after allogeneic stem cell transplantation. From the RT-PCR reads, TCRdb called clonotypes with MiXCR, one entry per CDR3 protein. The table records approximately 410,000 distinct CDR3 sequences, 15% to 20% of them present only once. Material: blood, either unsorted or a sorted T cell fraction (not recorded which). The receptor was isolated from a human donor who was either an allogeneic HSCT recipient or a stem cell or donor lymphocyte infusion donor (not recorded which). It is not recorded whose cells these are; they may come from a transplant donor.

The CDR3 coding sequence is TGTGCCAGCAGCTTAGTTGGGTGGACCGGGGAGCTGTTTTTT. The encoded protein is CASSLVGWTGELFF. V gene TRBV11-2 combines with J gene TRBJ2-2; no clear D. V shed 1 base and J shed 5 bases, with 8 bases lying between them. The V gene's germline CDR1 is SGHAT and CDR2 FQNNGV. CDR3 length: 14 amino acids.